The 17 T cell receptor beta chains presented below share a single source sample, sequenced in a study of blood T cells in healthy people across ages. With a J-beta primer mix and a sample-barcoded 5' primer, a second PCR ran about 7 to 12 cycles. Each CDR3 protein gets one entry after TCRdb re-called the 5' RACE reads with MiXCR. In the table there are 1.2 million to 1.5 million distinct CDR3 sequences, roughly 40% of which are singletons. The specimen was blood. These receptors all stem from a young woman in good health.

This clonotype was seen more than once but under ten times. The chain couples TRBV6-5 to TRBJ2-3, with D possibly matching TRBD1 (8 bases). The CDR3 spans 14 residues. The V gene lost 4 bases and the J gene lost 6 bases, with 14 bases spanning the gap. Germline lookup yields CDR1 MNHEY and CDR2 SVGAGI. This CDR3 reads CASSLQGGYDTQYF. The CDR3 bases are TGTGCCAGCAGTTTACAGGGGGGGTACGATACGCAGTATTTT.

The chain uses TRBV7-9 and TRBJ2-7; D perhaps matches TRBD1 (5 bases). The CDR3 length is 14 residues. Germline V gives CDR1 SEHNR, CDR2 FQNEAQ (reference sequence). Trimming took 2 bases from V and 5 from J, leaving 13 bases between them. This CDR3 is CASSLSLGLNEQYF. As DNA, the CDR3 is TGTGCCAGCAGCTTATCTCTGGGGCTCAACGAGCAGTACTTC. Full variable domain (outside the CDR3, taken from reference TRBV7-9 and TRBJ2-7): DTGVSQNPRHKITKRGQNVTFRCDPISEHNRLYWYRQTLGQGPEFLTYFQNEAQLEKSRLLSDRFSAERPKGSFSTLEIQRTEQGDSAMYLCASSLSLGLNEQYFGPGTRLTVT.

The chain has TRBV19 and TRBJ2-7; TRBD2 aligns across 9 bases. CDR1 LNHDA and CDR2 SQIVND come from the germline V gene (reference sequence). This CDR3 is 15 amino acids long. J gave up 2 bases and V 5 bases, and 7 bases lay outside the gene matches. CDR3 in amino acids: CASSPKTSGTYEQYF. The DNA for the CDR3 is TGTGCCAGTAGTCCGAAGACTAGCGGCACCTACGAGCAGTACTTC.

The chain has TRBV3-1 and TRBJ2-7, with D unresolved. V lost 1 base and J 5 bases, leaving 18 bases between the germline ends. This CDR3 has 16 amino acids. The germline gives CDR1 LGHDT, CDR2 YNNKEL (reference sequence). CDR3 nucleotides: TGTGCCAGCAGCCAAGGAGTTCTAGTACAGTCCCACGAGCAGTACTTC. Amino acid sequence: CASSQGVLVQSHEQYF.

This clonotype was seen a handful of times. This chain links TRBV7-2 with TRBJ2-1, with TRBD2 identical over 9 bases. This CDR3 comprises 15 residues. Germline values: CDR1 SGHTA, CDR2 FQGNSA. V dropped 2 bases and J dropped 10; count of bases not matched to a gene: 9. CDR3 sequence (DNA): TGTGCCAGCAGCTTAAGCGGGAGGAATGACGTAGAGCAGTTCTTC. This gives the protein CASSLSGRNDVEQFF.

At least ten counts were recorded for this clonotype. Germline and junction disagree at one end, which may indicate a read error. J is TRBJ2-5 and V is TRBV5-1; possibly TRBD1 for D (5 bases). The V gene's germline CDR1 is SGHRS and CDR2 YFSETQ. This CDR3 is 14 amino acids long. CDR3: CASSLAGQGETQYF. The CDR3 DNA reads TGTGCCAGCAGCTTAGCAGGGCAGGGTGAGACCCAGTACTTC.

V usage is TRBV2 and J usage is TRBJ2-5; 8 bases are a match to TRBD2. V lost 3 bases, J lost 2 bases, and 5 bases stayed unmatched. Germline V CDR1 and CDR2: SNHLY, FYNNEI. CDR3 length: 15 residues. CDR3 bases: TGTGCCAGCAGTGACCAGCGGGAGCCACAAGAGACCCAGTACTTC. This translates into CASSDQREPQETQYF.

The gene calls are TRBV15 and TRBJ2-1; perhaps TRBD2 as D (5 bases). The CDR3 is made up of 13 amino acids. Trimming took 0 bases from V and 8 from J, leaving 8 bases between them. The germline CDR1 and CDR2 sequences are LNHNV and YYDKDF (reference sequence). This chain's CDR3 is CATSRDAGYEQFF. CDR3 DNA sequence: TGTGCCACCAGCAGAGATGCGGGCTATGAGCAGTTCTTC. Using reference TRBV15 and TRBJ2-1 for the parts outside the CDR3, the full variable domain is DAMVIQNPRYQVTQFGKPVTLSCSQTLNHNVMYWYQQKSSQAPKLLFHYYDKDFNNEADTPDNFQSRRPNTSFCFLDIRSPGLGDTAMYLCATSRDAGYEQFFGPGTRLTVL.

This clonotype was counted a few times. The gene calls are TRBV27 and TRBJ1-1, with a tentative D call TRBD1 (6 bases). CDR1 and CDR2 from the germline V gene are MNHEY and SMNVEV (reference sequence). V was pared by 10 bases and J by 4 bases, with 10 bases between. The CDR3 consists of 11 residues. DNA for the CDR3: TGTGCCACCGAACAGGGCACTGAAGCTTTCTTT. Protein product: CATEQGTEAFF.

This clonotype showed up just a few times. The V call is TRBV15, the J call TRBJ1-2, with D unresolved. V was shortened by 0 bases and J by 1 base, with 6 bases between the two germline ends. The CDR3 is made up of 14 amino acids. CDR1 and CDR2 from the germline V gene are LNHNV and YYDKDF (reference sequence). The CDR3 DNA sequence: TGTGCCACCAGCAGAGAAGCGCTTAACTATGGCTACACCTTC. It specifies CATSREALNYGYTF.

This clonotype came up a few times. The J gene is TRBJ2-5, the V gene TRBV27; D tentatively fits TRBD1 or TRBD2 (5 bases each). This CDR3 is built from 13 residues. Trimming removed 6 bases at V and 4 bases at J, with 12 bases between. Germline CDR1 is MNHEY and CDR2 is SMNVEV (reference sequence). The CDR3 DNA follows: TGTGCCAGCAGACTCGGGACCGGAGAGACCCAGTACTTC. Translating gives CASRLGTGETQYF.

The chain has TRBV7-9 and TRBJ2-3, with D tentatively TRBD2 (6 bases). CDR1 is SEHNR, CDR2 FQNEAQ, per germline (reference sequence). V was clipped by 5 bases and J by 1 base, with 13 bases between them. This CDR3 contains 15 residues. In nucleotides, the CDR3 is TGTGCCAGCAGCAGGGATGCGGGACGCACAGATACGCAGTATTTT. This encodes CASSRDAGRTDTQYF.

In this sample, this clonotype turned up many times. The rearrangement joins TRBV28 to TRBJ2-7; TRBD1 agrees at 9 bases. CDR1 and CDR2 from the germline V gene are MDHEN and SYDVKM. V dropped 5 bases and J dropped 0; count of bases not matched to a gene: 5. The CDR3 is made up of 15 amino acids. The CDR3 sequence: CASSPGTGNSYEQYF. In DNA form, the CDR3 reads TGTGCCAGCAGTCCCGGGACAGGGAACTCCTACGAGCAGTACTTC.

The chain recombines TRBV29-1 with TRBJ2-1; D is possibly TRBD1 or TRBD2 (5 bases each). Trimming took 6 bases from V and 3 from J, leaving 9 bases between them. This CDR3 contains 12 residues. Germline CDR1 reads SQVTM; CDR2 reads ANQGSEA. Written as DNA, the CDR3 is TGCAGCGTCCGGGACGACTACAATGAGCAGTTCTTC. Translated: CSVRDDYNEQFF.

The sample holds a few counts of this clonotype. The chain joins TRBV29-1 to TRBJ2-7; 8 bases line up with TRBD2. The DNA end lines up better with TRBJ2-5; the J call may be wrong. Germline values: CDR1 SQVTM, CDR2 ANQGSEA. The CDR3 runs 16 residues. The CDR3 DNA follows: TGCAGCGCCGCCATACCCGGGGGGGGCAGTTGGGAGACCCAGTACTTC. Translation gives CSAAIPGGGSWETQYF.

This clonotype appeared a few times. The chain couples TRBV3-1 to TRBJ1-2; 9 positions match TRBD1. V shed 5 bases, J shed 1 base, and the junction held 8 bases outside the gene matches. Germline V gene sequence: CDR1 LGHDT, CDR2 YNNKEL (reference sequence). The CDR3 loop spans 16 amino acids. CDR3 loop: CASSIRTGDYNYGYTF. In DNA, the CDR3 is TGTGCCAGCAGCATCCGGACAGGGGATTATAACTATGGCTACACCTTC.

The chain joins TRBV2 to TRBJ2-3; D call uncertain. Trimming took 4 bases from V and 6 from J, leaving 8 bases between them. The CDR3 runs 12 residues. Germline CDR1 is SNHLY and CDR2 is FYNNEI. CDR3 sequence reads: CASSAPKDTQYF. The CDR3 coding sequence is TGTGCCAGCAGTGCCCCCAAGGATACGCAGTATTTT.